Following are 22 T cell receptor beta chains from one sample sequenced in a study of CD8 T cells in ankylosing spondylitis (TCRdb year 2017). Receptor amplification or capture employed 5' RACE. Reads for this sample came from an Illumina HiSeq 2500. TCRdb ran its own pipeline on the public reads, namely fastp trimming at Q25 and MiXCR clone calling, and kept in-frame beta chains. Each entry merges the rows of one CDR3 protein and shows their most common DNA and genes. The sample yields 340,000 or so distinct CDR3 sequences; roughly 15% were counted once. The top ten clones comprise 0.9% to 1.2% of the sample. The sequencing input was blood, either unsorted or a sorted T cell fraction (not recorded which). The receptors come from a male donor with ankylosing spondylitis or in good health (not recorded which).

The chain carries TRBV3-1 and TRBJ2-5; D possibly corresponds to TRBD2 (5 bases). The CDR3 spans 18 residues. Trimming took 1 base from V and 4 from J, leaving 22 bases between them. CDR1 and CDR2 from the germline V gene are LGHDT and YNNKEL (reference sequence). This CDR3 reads CASSQGSSVGSLGETQYF. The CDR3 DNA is TGTGCCAGCAGCCAAGGAAGTAGCGTGGGCTCCCTCGGAGAGACCCAGTACTTC.

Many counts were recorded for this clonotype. The CDR3 loop reads CASSLEGGHFYEQYF. The CDR3 DNA reads as TGCGCCAGCAGCTTAGAGGGAGGGCATTTCTACGAGCAGTACTTC. The gene calls are TRBV5-1 and TRBJ2-7, with TRBD2 matching 7 bases. CDR3 size: 15 residues. V lost 2 bases and J lost 3; bases outside the gene matches: 8. Germline assignment: CDR1 SGHRS and CDR2 YFSETQ.

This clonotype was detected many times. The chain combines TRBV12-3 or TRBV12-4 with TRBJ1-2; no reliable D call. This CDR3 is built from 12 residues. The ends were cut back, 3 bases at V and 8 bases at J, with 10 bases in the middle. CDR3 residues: CASSFEGRGYTF. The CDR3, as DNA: TGTGCCAGCAGTTTCGAAGGACGGGGCTACACCTTC.

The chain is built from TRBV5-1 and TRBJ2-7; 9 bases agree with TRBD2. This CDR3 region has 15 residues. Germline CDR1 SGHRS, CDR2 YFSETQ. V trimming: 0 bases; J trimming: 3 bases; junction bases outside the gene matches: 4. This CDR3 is CASSLGLAAHYEQYF. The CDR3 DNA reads TGCGCCAGCAGCTTGGGACTAGCGGCACACTACGAGCAGTACTTC.

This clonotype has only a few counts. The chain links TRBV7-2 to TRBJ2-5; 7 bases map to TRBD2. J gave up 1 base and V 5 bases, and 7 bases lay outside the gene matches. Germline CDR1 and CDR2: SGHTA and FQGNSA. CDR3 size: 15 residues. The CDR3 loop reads CASSPLADLQETQYF. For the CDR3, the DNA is TGTGCCAGCAGCCCTCTAGCGGATCTCCAAGAGACCCAGTACTTC.

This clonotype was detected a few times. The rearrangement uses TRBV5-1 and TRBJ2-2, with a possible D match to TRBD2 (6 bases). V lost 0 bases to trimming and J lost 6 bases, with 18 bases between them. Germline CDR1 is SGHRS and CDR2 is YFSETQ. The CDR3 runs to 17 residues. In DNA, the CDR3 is TGCGCCAGCAGCTTGGCGGAAGGAGGGATGCAGTCCGGGGAGCTGTTTTTT. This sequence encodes CASSLAEGGMQSGELFF.

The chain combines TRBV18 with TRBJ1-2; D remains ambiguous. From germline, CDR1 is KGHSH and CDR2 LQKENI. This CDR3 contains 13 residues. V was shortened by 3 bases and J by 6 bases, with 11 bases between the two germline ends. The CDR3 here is CASSPNLENGYTF. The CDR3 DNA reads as TGTGCCAGCTCACCCAACTTAGAAAATGGCTACACCTTC.

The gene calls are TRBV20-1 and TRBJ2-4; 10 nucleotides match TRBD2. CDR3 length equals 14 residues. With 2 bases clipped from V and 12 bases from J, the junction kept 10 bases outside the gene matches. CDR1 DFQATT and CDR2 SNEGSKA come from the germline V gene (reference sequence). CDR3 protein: CSARKAGGPDSQYF. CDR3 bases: TGCAGTGCTAGAAAAGCGGGAGGGCCAGACAGTCAGTACTTC.

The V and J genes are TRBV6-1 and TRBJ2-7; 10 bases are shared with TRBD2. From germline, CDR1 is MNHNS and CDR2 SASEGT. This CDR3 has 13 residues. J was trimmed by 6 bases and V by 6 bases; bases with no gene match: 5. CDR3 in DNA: TGTGCCAGCAGCCTAGCGGGAGCCTTCGAGCAGTACTTC. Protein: CASSLAGAFEQYF.

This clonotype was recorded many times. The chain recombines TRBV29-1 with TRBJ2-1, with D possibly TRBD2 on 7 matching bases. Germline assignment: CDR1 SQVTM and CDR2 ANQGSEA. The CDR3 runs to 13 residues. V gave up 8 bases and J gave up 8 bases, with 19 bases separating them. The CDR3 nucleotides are TGCAGCACCAAGGGGGGGACTGGCGATGAGCAGTTCTTC. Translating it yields CSTKGGTGDEQFF.

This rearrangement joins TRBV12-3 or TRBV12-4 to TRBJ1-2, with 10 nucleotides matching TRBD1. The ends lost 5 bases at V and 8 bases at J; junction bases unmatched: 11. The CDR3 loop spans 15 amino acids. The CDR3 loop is CASSASGTGARGYTF. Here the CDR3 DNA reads TGTGCCAGCAGTGCCTCCGGGACAGGGGCACGGGGCTACACCTTC.

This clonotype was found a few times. CDR3 DNA sequence: TGTGCCACCAGCTCAAGAGGGAGCACTGAAAAACTGTTTTTT. This codes for CATSSRGSTEKLFF. The chain uses TRBV15 and TRBJ1-4, with D hard to call. The CDR3 is made up of 14 amino acids. CDR1 is LNHNV and CDR2 is YYDKDF in the germline V gene (reference sequence). V lost 5 bases to trimming and J lost 7 bases, with 14 bases between them. The whole variable domain, filled in from reference TRBV15 and TRBJ1-4, reads DAMVIQNPRYQVTQFGKPVTLSCSQTLNHNVMYWYQQKSSQAPKLLFHYYDKDFNNEADTPDNFQSRRPNTSFCFLDIRSPGLGDTAMYLCATSSRGSTEKLFFGSGTQLSVL.

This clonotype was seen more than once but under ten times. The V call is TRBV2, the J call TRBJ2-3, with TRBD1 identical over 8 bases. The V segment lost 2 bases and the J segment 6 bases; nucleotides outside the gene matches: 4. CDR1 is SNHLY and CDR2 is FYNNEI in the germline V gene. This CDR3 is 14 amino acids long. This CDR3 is CASSEQGARDTQYF. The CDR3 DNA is TGTGCCAGCAGTGAACAGGGGGCGAGGGATACGCAGTATTTT.

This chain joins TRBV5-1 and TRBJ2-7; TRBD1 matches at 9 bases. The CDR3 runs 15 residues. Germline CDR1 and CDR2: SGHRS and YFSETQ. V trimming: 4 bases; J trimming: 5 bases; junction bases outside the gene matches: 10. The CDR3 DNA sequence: TGCGCCAGCAGCCCCTTGACAGGGGGTGGCCACGAGCAGTACTTC. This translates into CASSPLTGGGHEQYF.

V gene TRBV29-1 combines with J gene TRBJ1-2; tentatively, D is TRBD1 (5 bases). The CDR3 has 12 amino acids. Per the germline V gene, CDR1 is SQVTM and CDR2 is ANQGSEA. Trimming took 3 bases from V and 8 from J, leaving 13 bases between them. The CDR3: CSVDRGLGGYTF. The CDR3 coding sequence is TGCAGCGTTGACCGGGGCCTAGGGGGCTACACCTTC.

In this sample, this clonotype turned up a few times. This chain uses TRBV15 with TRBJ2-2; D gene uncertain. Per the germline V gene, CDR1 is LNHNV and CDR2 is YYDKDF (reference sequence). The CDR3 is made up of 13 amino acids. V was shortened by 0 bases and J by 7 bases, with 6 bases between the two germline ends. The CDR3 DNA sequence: TGTGCCACCAGCAGAGATCATATCGGGGAGCTGTTTTTT. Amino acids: CATSRDHIGELFF.

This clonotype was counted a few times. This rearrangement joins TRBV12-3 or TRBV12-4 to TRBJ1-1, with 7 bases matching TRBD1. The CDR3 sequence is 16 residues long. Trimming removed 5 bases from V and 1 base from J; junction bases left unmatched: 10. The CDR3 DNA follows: TGTGCCAGCAGTCCCCAAACCGGGACAGAGAACACTGAAGCTTTCTTT. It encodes CASSPQTGTENTEAFF.

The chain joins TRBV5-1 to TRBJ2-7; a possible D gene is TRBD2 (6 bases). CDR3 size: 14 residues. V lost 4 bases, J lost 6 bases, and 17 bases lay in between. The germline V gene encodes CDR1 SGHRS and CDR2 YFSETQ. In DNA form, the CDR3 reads TGCGCCAGCAGCCCGCTAGCGACGAACGGCGAGCAGTACTTC. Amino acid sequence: CASSPLATNGEQYF.

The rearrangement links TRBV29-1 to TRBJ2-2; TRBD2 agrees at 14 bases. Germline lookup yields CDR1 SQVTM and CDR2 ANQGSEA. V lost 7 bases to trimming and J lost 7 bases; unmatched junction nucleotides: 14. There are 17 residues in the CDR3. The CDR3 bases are TGCAGCGCCGAGACTAGCGGGGGGGCCGGATCCCGCGGGGAGCTGTTTTTT. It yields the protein CSAETSGGAGSRGELFF.

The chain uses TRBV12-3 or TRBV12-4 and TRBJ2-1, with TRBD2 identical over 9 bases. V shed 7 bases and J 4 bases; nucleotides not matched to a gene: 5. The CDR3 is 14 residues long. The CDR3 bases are TGTGCCAGCATCAAGCGGGGGGTTTACAATGAGCAGTTCTTC. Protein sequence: CASIKRGVYNEQFF.

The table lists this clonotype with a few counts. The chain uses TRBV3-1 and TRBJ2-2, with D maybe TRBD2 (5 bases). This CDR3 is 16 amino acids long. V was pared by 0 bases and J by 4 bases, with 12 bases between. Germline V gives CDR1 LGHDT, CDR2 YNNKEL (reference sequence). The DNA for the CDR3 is TGTGCCAGCAGCCAAGATCTCATTCGGGGCACCGGGGAGCTGTTTTTT. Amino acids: CASSQDLIRGTGELFF.

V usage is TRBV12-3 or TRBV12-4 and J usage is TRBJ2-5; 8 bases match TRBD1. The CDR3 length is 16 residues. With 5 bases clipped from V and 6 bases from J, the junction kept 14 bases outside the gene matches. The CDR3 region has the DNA TGTGCCAGCAGTCTAGGCCAGGGCAGGGGGCTAAAGACCCAGTACTTC. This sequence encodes CASSLGQGRGLKTQYF.